This T cell receptor beta chain came from a study of sequential checkpoint blockade in melanoma. Study-wide context: Randomization was 1:1 between first-line nivolumab→ipilimumab and ipilimumab→nivolumab.

Germline loops: CDR1 SGHDN, CDR2 FVKESK. Trimming shortened V by 2 bases and J by 1 base, and 24 bases separated the two germline ends. The CDR3 has 19 residues. The assay was immunoSEQ multiplex PCR, and TCRdb's table has in-frame clones only and misses some. The sample shows roughly 8,400 clones, roughly 90% of them seen only once. The treatment here: randomized to nivolumab then ipilimumab (arm A) or the reverse (arm B). Patients had received no earlier DNA-damaging chemotherapy. Live CD3+CD8+ CD19− CD56− cells were sorted from PBMCs. Sequences were derived from CD8+ T cells sorted from blood (inferred from file names), sampled from a patient given nivolumab and ipilimumab in sequence. V gene TRBV14 combines with J gene TRBJ2-7; D is possibly TRBD2 (5 bases). This receptor was obtained from a human donor with melanoma. CDR3 sequence (DNA): TGTGCCAGCAGCCAATTCCCGCCCGAGGGAAATCTCAAATCCTACGAGCAGTACTTC. Translation gives CASSQFPPEGNLKSYEQYF. The full variable domain, in which reference TRBV14 and TRBJ2-7 provide the parts outside the CDR3, is EAGVTQFPSHSVIEKGQTVTLRCDPISGHDNLYWYRRVMGKEIKFLLHFVKESKQDESGMPNNRFLAERTGGTYSTLKVQPAELEDSGVYFCASSQFPPEGNLKSYEQYFGPGTRLTVT.